The rows below give T cell receptor beta chains drawn from one sample of a study of molecular identifiers for immune sequencing clone quantification. TCRdb analysed the PCR reads with MiXCR anew, one entry per CDR3 protein. The table lists about 320,000 distinct CDR3 sequences, about a fifth of them singletons. Sequenced sample: naive CD8+ T cells from blood, with Jurkat cell RNA spiked in. These receptor sequences come from a human donor in good health. Some libraries in this study had Jurkat cell RNA spiked in. The CDR3 runs from the conserved cysteine through the conserved F or W. D genes are given only for firm matches. Clone size, where shown, is once, few, many, or a class for clones that have expanded.

cdr3_aa: CASSHATGELEKLFF; cdr3_nt: TGCGCCAGCAGCCACGCGACAGGGGAATTGGAAAAACTGTTTTTT; v_call: TRBV4-1; j_call: TRBJ1-4; d_call: TRBD1; clone_size: many; cdr3_length: 15
cdr3_aa: CASSVGTATYEQYF; cdr3_nt: TGTGCCAGCAGCGTCGGGACAGCAACCTACGAGCAGTACTTC; v_call: TRBV5-4; j_call: TRBJ2-7; d_call: TRBD1; clone_size: NA; cdr3_length: 14
cdr3_aa: CASSQVFNTLAKNIQYF; cdr3_nt: TGCGCCAGCAGCCAAGTTTTCAACACGCTAGCCAAAAACATTCAGTACTTC; v_call: TRBV4-3; j_call: TRBJ2-4; d_call: NA; clone_size: few; cdr3_length: 17
cdr3_aa: CATKQGNTEAFF; cdr3_nt: TGTGCCACCAAGCAGGGGAACACTGAAGCTTTCTTT; v_call: TRBV19; j_call: TRBJ1-1; d_call: NA; clone_size: many; cdr3_length: 12
cdr3_aa: CASSPGPGLTWEEQYF; cdr3_nt: TGTGCCAGCAGCCCGGGACCGGGCCTGACATGGGAAGAGCAGTACTTC; v_call: TRBV4-2; j_call: TRBJ2-7; d_call: NA; clone_size: NA; cdr3_length: 16
cdr3_aa: CSARDSTGEQYF; cdr3_nt: TGCAGTGCTAGAGATTCCACCGGGGAGCAGTACTTC; v_call: TRBV20-1; j_call: TRBJ2-7; d_call: NA; clone_size: many; cdr3_length: 12
cdr3_aa: CATSSLGVEPYNEQFF; cdr3_nt: TGTGCCACCAGCAGCCTCGGAGTCGAACCCTACAATGAGCAGTTCTTC; v_call: TRBV15; j_call: TRBJ2-1; d_call: NA; clone_size: few; cdr3_length: 16
cdr3_aa: CASSQGVRTGGKQSGANVLTF; cdr3_nt: TGCGCCAGCAGCCAAGGAGTTAGGACAGGGGGAAAACAGTCTGGGGCCAACGTCCTGACTTTC; v_call: TRBV4-1; j_call: TRBJ2-6; d_call: TRBD1; clone_size: NA; cdr3_length: 21
cdr3_aa: CASSQGPRADTQYF; cdr3_nt: TGCGCCAGCAGCCAAGGCCCCAGGGCAGATACGCAGTATTTT; v_call: TRBV4-1; j_call: TRBJ2-3; d_call: NA; clone_size: many; cdr3_length: 14
cdr3_aa: CASSSTGHETGELFF; cdr3_nt: TGTGCCAGCAGCTCCACGGGTCATGAAACCGGGGAGCTGTTTTTT; v_call: TRBV7-6; j_call: TRBJ2-2; d_call: NA; clone_size: many; cdr3_length: 15
cdr3_aa: CASSLKFANTGELFF; cdr3_nt: TGTGCCAGCAGCTTAAAATTCGCGAACACCGGGGAGCTGTTTTTT; v_call: TRBV7-9; j_call: TRBJ2-2; d_call: NA; clone_size: few; cdr3_length: 15
cdr3_aa: CASSVAGGLGEAFF; cdr3_nt: TGTGCCAGCAGCGTAGCAGGGGGTCTGGGTGAAGCTTTCTTT; v_call: TRBV9; j_call: TRBJ1-1; d_call: TRBD1; clone_size: few; cdr3_length: 14
cdr3_aa: CAWSLVAESLGAKNIQYF; cdr3_nt: TGTGCCTGGAGTCTAGTGGCGGAGTCCCTGGGGGCCAAAAACATTCAGTACTTC; v_call: TRBV30; j_call: TRBJ2-4; d_call: NA; clone_size: few; cdr3_length: 18
cdr3_aa: CASSQDLLTSTDTQYF; cdr3_nt: TGCGCCAGCAGCCAAGATTTGCTGACTAGCACAGATACGCAGTATTTT; v_call: TRBV4-2; j_call: TRBJ2-3; d_call: NA; clone_size: many; cdr3_length: 16
cdr3_aa: CASSPGLATNEQYF; cdr3_nt: TGTGCCAGCAGCCCCGGACTAGCTACCAACGAGCAGTACTTC; v_call: TRBV6-5; j_call: TRBJ2-7; d_call: TRBD2; clone_size: many; cdr3_length: 14
cdr3_aa: CASGSGATDTQYF; cdr3_nt: TGTGCCAGCGGCAGCGGGGCCACAGATACGCAGTATTTT; v_call: TRBV28; j_call: TRBJ2-3; d_call: TRBD2; clone_size: many; cdr3_length: 13
cdr3_aa: CASSSPGQGKDTQYF; cdr3_nt: TGTGCCAGCAGTTCTCCGGGACAGGGGAAAGATACGCAGTATTTT; v_call: TRBV12-3/TRBV12-4; j_call: TRBJ2-3; d_call: TRBD1; clone_size: many; cdr3_length: 15
cdr3_aa: CAISESGATGQETQYF; cdr3_nt: TGTGCCATCAGTGAGTCGGGAGCGACCGGCCAAGAGACCCAGTACTTC; v_call: TRBV10-3; j_call: TRBJ2-5; d_call: NA; clone_size: NA; cdr3_length: 16
cdr3_aa: CASSPYGRALSNTEAFF; cdr3_nt: TGTGCCAGCAGCCCCTATGGGAGGGCCCTCAGTAACACTGAAGCTTTCTTT; v_call: TRBV7-9; j_call: TRBJ1-1; d_call: NA; clone_size: many; cdr3_length: 17
cdr3_aa: CASSELPLNADTQYF; cdr3_nt: TGTGCCAGCAGCGAGCTACCCCTGAACGCAGATACGCAGTATTTT; v_call: TRBV27; j_call: TRBJ2-3; d_call: NA; clone_size: many; cdr3_length: 15
cdr3_aa: CAISEPPFEAGTEDGYTF; cdr3_nt: TGTGCCATCAGTGAGCCACCATTTGAGGCCGGGACAGAGGATGGCTACACCTTC; v_call: TRBV10-3; j_call: TRBJ1-2; d_call: TRBD1; clone_size: NA; cdr3_length: 18
cdr3_aa: CASSLGGLPQHF; cdr3_nt: TGTGCCAGCAGCTTAGGGGGGTTGCCCCAGCATTTT; v_call: TRBV7-9; j_call: TRBJ1-5; d_call: NA; clone_size: many; cdr3_length: 12
cdr3_aa: CASSGEGLGVTDTQYF; cdr3_nt: TGTGCCAGCAGCGGCGAGGGACTAGGGGTGACAGATACGCAGTATTTT; v_call: TRBV9; j_call: TRBJ2-3; d_call: TRBD2; clone_size: many; cdr3_length: 16
cdr3_aa: CASSLFIQETQYF; cdr3_nt: TGTGCCAGCAGTTTATTCATACAAGAGACCCAGTACTTC; v_call: TRBV27; j_call: TRBJ2-5; d_call: NA; clone_size: many; cdr3_length: 13
cdr3_aa: CASSPGLNTGELSF; cdr3_nt: TGTGCCAGCAGCCCAGGACTCAACACCGGGGAGCTGTCTTTT; v_call: TRBV9; j_call: TRBJ2-2; d_call: NA; clone_size: NA; cdr3_length: 14
cdr3_aa: CASSQDYAPSYEQYF; cdr3_nt: TGCGCCAGCAGCCAAGATTATGCACCCTCCTACGAGCAGTACTTC; v_call: TRBV4-3; j_call: TRBJ2-7; d_call: NA; clone_size: few; cdr3_length: 15
cdr3_aa: CATSARLGEQYF; cdr3_nt: TGTGCCACCAGCGCCCGGCTGGGGGAGCAGTACTTC; v_call: TRBV24-1; j_call: TRBJ2-7; d_call: NA; clone_size: many; cdr3_length: 12
cdr3_aa: CASSQDFGGTGNTIYF; cdr3_nt: TGCGCCAGCAGCCAAGATTTCGGGGGAACTGGAAACACCATATATTTT; v_call: TRBV4-3; j_call: TRBJ1-3; d_call: NA; clone_size: many; cdr3_length: 16
cdr3_aa: CASSLGGTGYEQYF; cdr3_nt: TGTGCCAGCAGCTTGGGGGGGACAGGGTACGAGCAGTACTTC; v_call: TRBV7-6; j_call: TRBJ2-7; d_call: TRBD1; clone_size: many; cdr3_length: 14
cdr3_aa: CASSYTPPGSGANVLTF; cdr3_nt: TGTGCCAGCAGTTACACACCCCCGGGCTCTGGGGCCAACGTCCTGACTTTC; v_call: TRBV6-2/TRBV6-3; j_call: TRBJ2-6; d_call: NA; clone_size: many; cdr3_length: 17
cdr3_aa: CASSLSGLAGTYNEQFF; cdr3_nt: TGTGCCAGCAGTTTATCAGGACTAGCGGGAACCTACAATGAGCAGTTCTTC; v_call: TRBV27; j_call: TRBJ2-1; d_call: TRBD2; clone_size: many; cdr3_length: 17
cdr3_aa: CASSALKLAGGADTQYF; cdr3_nt: TGTGCCAGCAGCGCTTTAAAACTAGCGGGAGGCGCAGATACGCAGTATTTT; v_call: TRBV3-1; j_call: TRBJ2-3; d_call: TRBD2; clone_size: NA; cdr3_length: 17